What follows are 26 T cell receptor beta chains derived from one specimen sequenced in a study of shared clonotypes between healthy human individuals. Libraries were prepared by immunoSEQ multiplex PCR; TCRdb keeps only in-frame clonotypes and omits some of them. The profile shows more than 2,000,000 clones, approximately 93% of them singletons. Input material: naive CD4+ T cells from PBMCs. Subset given: CD45RA+ positively selected. The receptors shown here come from a man aged 18 to 35 in good health. Some clones in this sample may be carry-over from other donors' samples.

The chain combines TRBV28 with TRBJ2-4; D tentatively reads TRBD1 or TRBD2 (5 bases each). V was trimmed by 2 bases and J by 7 bases, leaving 18 bases between them. The germline CDR1 and CDR2 sequences are MDHEN and SYDVKM. The CDR3 has 16 amino acids. CDR3 in DNA: TGTGCCAGCAGTTTAGAGGGGTGGGCAGGGAGTAACATTCAGTACTTC. Translation: CASSLEGWAGSNIQYF. The variable domain in full, completed from reference TRBV28 and TRBJ2-4, reads DVKVTQSSRYLVKRTGEKVFLECVQDMDHENMFWYRQDPGLGLRLIYFSYDVKMKEKGDIPEGYSVSREKKERFSLILESASTNQTSMYLCASSLEGWAGSNIQYFGAGTRLSVL.

The chain employs TRBV28 and TRBJ1-2, with TRBD1 matching over 7 bases. This CDR3 has 15 residues. J was trimmed by 3 bases and V by 2 bases; bases with no gene match: 6. Germline lookup yields CDR1 MDHEN and CDR2 SYDVKM. Written as DNA, the CDR3 is TGTGCCAGCAGTTTAGGAGGGACAGTACACTATGGCTACACCTTC. Its protein product is CASSLGGTVHYGYTF.

The gene calls are TRBV7-8 and TRBJ1-5; 7 bases are a match to TRBD1. CDR1 is SGHVS, CDR2 FQNEAQ, per germline. V was pared by 5 bases and J by 0 bases, with 7 bases of the junction left unmatched. The CDR3 is made up of 16 amino acids. The CDR3: CASSGTGQLSNQPQHF. The CDR3 nucleotides are TGTGCCAGCAGCGGTACGGGACAGCTTAGCAATCAGCCCCAGCATTTT.

The chain is built from TRBV5-6 and TRBJ1-4, with 9 bases fitting TRBD1. This CDR3 is built from 17 residues. The J segment lost 7 bases and the V segment lost 1 base, leaving 11 bases of the junction unmatched. CDR1 is SGHDT and CDR2 is YYEEEE in the germline V gene. This chain's CDR3 is CASSLSGTGGAVEKLFF. The CDR3 nucleotides are TGTGCCAGCAGCTTGTCGGGTACAGGGGGCGCCGTTGAAAAACTGTTTTTT. The full variable domain, with the rest looked up from reference TRBV5-6 and TRBJ1-4, is DAGVTQSPTHLIKTRGQQVTLRCSPKSGHDTVSWYQQALGQGPQFIFQYYEEEERQRGNFPDRFSGHQFPNYSSELNVNALLLGDSALYLCASSLSGTGGAVEKLFFGSGTQLSVL.

The V gene is TRBV4-2, the J gene TRBJ2-5; 10 nucleotides line up with TRBD2. Germline V gene sequence: CDR1 LGHNA, CDR2 YNFKEQ. V shed 1 base and J 4 bases; nucleotides not matched to a gene: 0. This CDR3 contains 14 residues. The CDR3 reads CASSQGLAGETQYF. The DNA of the CDR3 is TGTGCCAGCAGCCAAGGACTAGCGGGAGAGACCCAGTACTTC.

J is TRBJ2-3 and V is TRBV7-2; no clear D gene. This CDR3 comprises 15 residues. Per germline, CDR1 SGHTA and CDR2 FQGNSA. V was shortened by 5 bases and J by 0 bases, with 12 bases between the two germline ends. CDR3 DNA: TGTGCCAGCAGCCGGAATGGAGTCAGCACAGATACGCAGTATTTT. Protein: CASSRNGVSTDTQYF.

Concerning this clone itself: Distinct nucleotide sequences in the sample also encode this CDR3. The rearrangement joins TRBV4-2 to TRBJ2-1; no clear D. CDR1 and CDR2 from the germline V gene are LGHNA and YNFKEQ. V was shortened by 6 bases and J by 0 bases, with 12 bases between the two germline ends. This CDR3 region has 15 residues. The CDR3 region has the DNA TGTGCCAGCAGTCCGACTGTTAGCTCCTACAATGAGCAGTTCTTC. Residues: CASSPTVSSYNEQFF.

The CDR3 spells CASSETLSYEQYF. For the CDR3, the DNA is TGTGCCAGCAGTGAAACACTTTCCTACGAGCAGTACTTC. The V and J genes are TRBV6-1 and TRBJ2-7; D ambiguous. With 2 bases removed from V and 1 base from J, the gap between germline ends came to 6 bases. Germline V gene lookup returns CDR1 MNHNS and CDR2 SASEGT. This CDR3 contains 13 residues.

The chain is built from TRBV10-3 and TRBJ1-5; D is unclear. V was pared by 3 bases and J by 1 base, with 7 bases between. This CDR3 contains 14 residues. CDR1 ENHRY and CDR2 SYGVKD come from the germline V gene. The DNA for the CDR3 is TGTGCCATCAGTGACGAACGGAGCAATCAGCCCCAGCATTTT. Its translation: CAISDERSNQPQHF.

CDR3 bases: TGCAGCGTTCAGTCCCGGGACAGGGTGAACACTGAAGCTTTCTTT. Translation gives CSVQSRDRVNTEAFF. The chain uses TRBV29-1 and TRBJ1-1, with 9 positions matching TRBD1. Germline lookup yields CDR1 SQVTM and CDR2 ANQGSEA. The CDR3 is 15 residues long. V was clipped by 5 bases and J by 0 bases; unmatched bases: 7.

CDR3 bases: TGTGCCAGCAGCTTAACTGGCCGTTCTAGCGACCTCTACAATGAGCAGTTCTTC. It is translated as CASSLTGRSSDLYNEQFF. The rearrangement links TRBV7-3 to TRBJ2-1; perhaps TRBD2 as D (6 bases). The CDR3 runs to 18 residues. The germline V gene has CDR1 SGHTA and CDR2 FQGTGA. V was pared by 0 bases and J by 3 bases, with 18 bases between.

The chain recombines TRBV7-9 with TRBJ1-1, with 10 bases identical to TRBD1. V lost 2 bases and J lost 6; bases outside the gene matches: 6. Germline CDR1 reads SEHNR; CDR2 reads FQNEAQ (reference sequence). This CDR3 has 15 residues. As DNA, the CDR3 is TGTGCCAGCAGCTTACATCGGGACAGGGGATCTGAAGCTTTCTTT. This codes for CASSLHRDRGSEAFF.

The rearrangement links TRBV4-2 to TRBJ1-2, with 9 positions matching TRBD1. CDR1 is LGHNA and CDR2 is YNFKEQ in the germline V gene. Trimming cost V 4 bases and J 2 bases; bases outside gene matches: 2. The CDR3 extends over 14 amino acids. In DNA form, the CDR3 reads TGTGCCAGCAGCCGGGACAGGGCGAACTATGGCTACACCTTC. Protein: CASSRDRANYGYTF.

This chain uses TRBV9 with TRBJ2-1; TRBD2 aligns across 7 bases. The CDR3 spans 15 residues. Germline lookup yields CDR1 SGDLS and CDR2 YYNGEE. V shed 0 bases, J shed 5 bases, and the junction held 5 bases outside the gene matches. CDR3 protein: CASSVGTSANNEQFF. The CDR3 coding sequence is TGTGCCAGCAGCGTAGGAACTAGCGCGAACAATGAGCAGTTCTTC.

The V and J genes are TRBV5-1 and TRBJ1-4; D remains unclear. Per the germline V gene, CDR1 is SGHRS and CDR2 is YFSETQ. The CDR3 length is 16 residues. V was trimmed by 0 bases and J by 4 bases, leaving 13 bases between them. Here the CDR3 reads CASSLDGRFVNEKLFF. The CDR3 DNA follows: TGCGCCAGCAGCTTGGACGGAAGATTCGTTAATGAAAAACTGTTTTTT. The whole variable domain, filled in from reference TRBV5-1 and TRBJ1-4, reads KAGVTQTPRYLIKTRGQQVTLSCSPISGHRSVSWYQQTPGQGLQFLFEYFSETQRNKGNFPGRFSGRQFSNSRSEMNVSTLELGDSALYLCASSLDGRFVNEKLFFGSGTQLSVL.

J is TRBJ2-7 and V is TRBV15, with D possibly being TRBD1 (6 bases). Germline lookup yields CDR1 LNHNV and CDR2 YYDKDF (reference sequence). V lost 9 bases, J lost 1 base, and 16 bases lay in between. The CDR3 loop spans 14 amino acids. The CDR3 nucleotides read TGTGCCACTCGACCTTGGGACACTTCCTACGAGCAGTACTTC. This encodes CATRPWDTSYEQYF. Looking up the rest from reference TRBV15 and TRBJ2-7 gives the full variable domain: DAMVIQNPRYQVTQFGKPVTLSCSQTLNHNVMYWYQQKSSQAPKLLFHYYDKDFNNEADTPDNFQSRRPNTSFCFLDIRSPGLGDTAMYLCATRPWDTSYEQYFGPGTRLTVT.

DNA for the CDR3: TGTGCCAGCAGCACCCGTTTACAGGGGGCCGGGGATGAGCAGTTCTTC. Translated: CASSTRLQGAGDEQFF. This rearrangement joins TRBV21-1 to TRBJ2-1; whether TRBD1, the table's D call, matches the DNA was not checked. TRBV21-1 is a pseudogene segment. The CDR3 spans 16 residues.

The CDR3 region has the DNA TGTGCCAGCAGCTCGCGGCCGGCAGGGACCCCGGCGGGGGAGACCCAGTACTTC. Residues: CASSSRPAGTPAGETQYF. This chain connects TRBV7-2 to TRBJ2-5; D is possibly TRBD2 (6 bases). There are 18 residues in the CDR3. Deletions cut 4 bases from V and 5 bases from J, with 26 bases between. Germline CDR1 is SGHTA and CDR2 is FQGNSA.

The chain uses TRBV9 and TRBJ2-3; D remains unclear. This CDR3 has 13 amino acids. Germline V lookup: CDR1 SGDLS, CDR2 YYNGEE. V lost 0 bases and J 6 bases, leaving 8 bases between the germline ends. CDR3 DNA sequence: TGTGCCAGCAGCGTAGGGACCTCGGATACGCAGTATTTT. This encodes CASSVGTSDTQYF.

The chain couples TRBV28 to TRBJ1-3; TRBD1 agrees at 9 bases. V lost 5 bases to trimming and J lost 7 bases; unmatched junction nucleotides: 6. Germline CDR1 reads MDHEN; CDR2 reads SYDVKM. This CDR3 has 14 amino acids. The CDR3 coding sequence is TGTGCCAGCAGTGTGGGACAGGGTATGAACACCATATATTTT. It translates to CASSVGQGMNTIYF.

In regard to this clone: Additional DNA sequences in this sample encode the identical CDR3. The chain is built from TRBV9 and TRBJ1-1; D is unclear. Trimming shortened V by 0 bases and J by 0 bases, and 6 bases separated the two germline ends. This CDR3 spans 14 amino acids. CDR1 is SGDLS and CDR2 is YYNGEE in the germline V gene. This chain's CDR3 is CASSVGAMNTEAFF. The CDR3 DNA reads as TGTGCCAGCAGCGTAGGGGCGATGAACACTGAAGCTTTCTTT.

This sequence joins TRBV10-3 and TRBJ1-1; TRBD1 matches 7 bases. Germline V lookup: CDR1 ENHRY, CDR2 SYGVKD. J was trimmed by 7 bases and V by 3 bases; bases with no gene match: 8. The CDR3 loop spans 14 amino acids. In DNA, the CDR3 is TGTGCCATCAGTGAAGGGGGCGATGGCCTTGAAGCTTTCTTT. Protein sequence: CAISEGGDGLEAFF.

The CDR3 DNA follows: TGTGCCAGCAGTTACTCCACAGGCTTCTCCTACGAGCAGTACTTC. This gives the protein CASSYSTGFSYEQYF. The J gene is TRBJ2-7, the V gene TRBV6-5; the D gene is possibly TRBD1 (5 bases). V was trimmed by 0 bases and J by 0 bases, leaving 9 bases between them. Germline V gene sequence: CDR1 MNHEY, CDR2 SVGAGI. The CDR3 spans 15 residues.

V is TRBV6-5 and J is TRBJ1-2, with a tentative D call TRBD1 (5 bases). Germline CDR1 MNHEY, CDR2 SVGAGI. The V gene lost 0 bases and the J gene lost 8 bases, with 13 bases spanning the gap. The CDR3 covers 14 residues. This CDR3 is CASSYSRVWGGYTF. For the CDR3, the DNA is TGTGCCAGCAGTTACTCGAGGGTATGGGGGGGCTACACCTTC.

The chain links TRBV30 to TRBJ1-5; 7 nucleotides match TRBD1. CDR3 length: 15 amino acids. Germline V gene lookup returns CDR1 GTSNPN and CDR2 SVGIG (reference sequence). Trimming cost V 0 bases and J 2 bases; bases outside gene matches: 4. The CDR3 sequence is CAWSVRQGGNQPQHF. Here the CDR3 DNA reads TGTGCCTGGAGTGTACGACAGGGAGGCAATCAGCCCCAGCATTTT.

This chain uses TRBV9 with TRBJ2-7, with 14 bases fitting TRBD2. The CDR3 runs to 18 residues. The ends lost 2 bases at V and 2 bases at J; junction bases unmatched: 9. The germline V gene encodes CDR1 SGDLS and CDR2 YYNGEE. The CDR3 DNA reads TGTGCCAGCAGCGTTGGGGGACTAGCGGGAGCCCAAACCTACGAGCAGTACTTC. Amino acids: CASSVGGLAGAQTYEQYF. Variable domain in full (rest from reference TRBV9 and TRBJ2-7): DSGVTQTPKHLITATGQRVTLRCSPRSGDLSVYWYQQSLDQGLQFLIQYYNGEERAKGNILERFSAQQFPDLHSELNLSSLELGDSALYFCASSVGGLAGAQTYEQYFGPGTRLTVT.